The present T cell receptor (beta chain) was sequenced within a study of shared clonotypes between healthy human individuals. In the case of this clone: What it binds is not known.

Here immunoSEQ multiplex PCR was the method, and the copy in TCRdb shows in-frame clones only, minus some. This table holds millions of clones, approximately 94% found once. Overall study findings and caveats: Depth of sequencing was expected to influence donor clonotype sharing. Since donors were few, the genetic and exposure-history diversity represented was limited.

Healthy HIV-negative adults without recent acute infections or vaccinations served as donors. The CDR3 length is 14 residues. The V gene's germline CDR1 is MNHNS and CDR2 SASEGT. Between the trimmed V and J ends, which lost 2 bases and 6 bases, there was a span of 10 bases. The rearrangement uses TRBV6-1 and TRBJ2-2; D is ambiguous. This receptor was identified in a man in his late teens or twenties in good health. Sequenced material: naive CD4+ T cells sorted from blood. This sample's subset: CD45RA+ positively selected. The CDR3 is CASSESAVAGELFF. The CDR3 region has the DNA TGTGCCAGCAGTGAATCGGCAGTGGCCGGGGAGCTGTTTTTT.